The rows below give T cell receptor beta chains drawn from one sample of a study of blood T cells in healthy people across ages. One entry per CDR3 protein results from TCRdb running MiXCR on the 5' RACE reads. The data show over 1,300,000 distinct CDR3 sequences, 45% to 70% seen once. Sample: blood. These receptors were obtained from a man younger than 35 in good health. Each CDR3 is given with its conserved first and last residue. Fields, in order: clone size, D gene, V gene, J gene, CDR3 DNA, CDR3 protein. A D gene is named only where the DNA matches it firmly. Size values are once, few and many counts, or a class for expanded clones, and some rows have none.

few	.	TRBV3-1	TRBJ2-4	TGTGCCAGCAGCCACGGGATTGCCAAAAACATTCAGTACTTC	CASSHGIAKNIQYF
.	.	TRBV4-1	TRBJ1-2	TGCGCCAGCAGCGACTGGTCCTATGGCTACACCTTC	CASSDWSYGYTF
many	.	TRBV15	TRBJ2-2	TGTGCCACCAGCAGAGATACGAACACCGGGGAGCTGTTTTTT	CATSRDTNTGELFF
.	.	TRBV20-1	TRBJ2-1	TGCAGTGCTAGAGGGCGACAGGCCCTGGAGCAGTTCTTC	CSARGRQALEQFF
once	.	TRBV4-3	TRBJ1-1	TGCGCCACCTCCTCGACAGGGAACACTGAAGCTTTCTTT	CATSSTGNTEAFF
.	TRBD2	TRBV4-1	TRBJ2-1	TGCGCCAGCAGCCAAGATTCGGGACTAGTGTACAATGAGCAGTTCTTC	CASSQDSGLVYNEQFF
.	TRBD1	TRBV11-2	TRBJ2-3	TGTGCCAGCAGCTCCCGCATGACAGGGCCCCAAAACTCCACAGATACGCAGTATTTT	CASSSRMTGPQNSTDTQYF
few	.	TRBV25-1	TRBJ2-7	TGTGCCAGCAGTGAATATGGGACAAGGGGCTACGAGCAGTACTTC	CASSEYGTRGYEQYF
few	.	TRBV29-1	TRBJ2-1	TGCAGCGTTGAAGTCTTGGGGTCCTACAATGAGCAGTTCTTC	CSVEVLGSYNEQFF
once	.	TRBV4-3	TRBJ2-7	TGCGCCAGCAGCCAAGACCAGGATCGGTTCTACGAGCAGTACTTC	CASSQDQDRFYEQYF
.	.	TRBV20-1	TRBJ1-5	TGCAGTGCTAGAGTAAGGCGGGGGATTGATCAGCCCCAGCATTTT	CSARVRRGIDQPQHF
many	.	TRBV20-1	TRBJ2-1	TGCAGCGCCTCCTCCTACAATGAGCAGTTCTTC	CSASSYNEQFF
.	TRBD1	TRBV4-1	TRBJ2-7	TGCGCCAGCAGCCAAGAAAGGGACAGGGGACACGAGCAGTACTTC	CASSQERDRGHEQYF
.	.	TRBV29-1	TRBJ2-3	TGCAGCATACCTAACGGAGGGGTTAGCACAGATACGCAGTATTTT	CSIPNGGVSTDTQYF
.	TRBD2	TRBV10-3	TRBJ2-5	TGTGCCATCAGTGATTTACAAGCGGGGCCCAAAGAGACCCAGTACTTC	CAISDLQAGPKETQYF
few	TRBD1	TRBV5-1	TRBJ2-1	TGCGCCAGCAGCTTGGCCGGGACAGGGACTTACAATGAGCAGTTCTTC	CASSLAGTGTYNEQFF
many	TRBD2	TRBV7-7	TRBJ2-7	TGTGCCAGCAGCTCCGGACTAGCGGGTAACGAGCAGTACTTC	CASSSGLAGNEQYF
.	.	TRBV20-1	TRBJ2-1	TGCAGTGCCAGAGCGGGCAGGGGGTACAATGAGCAGTTCTTC	CSARAGRGYNEQFF
.	TRBD2	TRBV3-1	TRBJ2-5	TGTGCCAGCAGCCAAGATCAGGGACTAGTAAAGACCCAGTACTTC	CASSQDQGLVKTQYF
.	.	TRBV29-1	TRBJ2-3	TGCAGCGTTGATTTAGGGGAGGATACGCAGTATTTT	CSVDLGEDTQYF
.	.	TRBV5-1	TRBJ2-1	TGCGCCAGCAGCTACGGGAGTAGGGACACCGAGCAGTTCTTC	CASSYGSRDTEQFF
.	TRBD1	TRBV9	TRBJ1-2	TGTGCCAGCAGCGTAGGGACAGGGTTTCACTATGGCTACACCTTC	CASSVGTGFHYGYTF
.	TRBD1	TRBV3-1	TRBJ2-3	TGTGCCAGCAGCCAACCGCATTTTTCGGGACAGGGGCACTGCACAGATACGCAGTATTTT	CASSQPHFSGQGHCTDTQYF
.	.	TRBV5-1	TRBJ2-4	TGCGCCAGCAGCTTGGCCTCCGGCATTCAGTACTTC	CASSLASGIQYF
.	TRBD1	TRBV7-9	TRBJ2-7	TGTGCCAGCAGCGCACGACTCGTTGGGGACAGTAGTTACTACGAGCAGTACTTC	CASSARLVGDSSYYEQYF
once	TRBD1	TRBV3-1	TRBJ1-2	TGTGCCAGCAGCCAAGATGGGGGACAGAGCTATGGCTACACCTTC	CASSQDGGQSYGYTF
.	.	TRBV4-3	TRBJ1-1	TGCGCCAGCAGCCAAGGGTGGGGAGCCACTGAAGCTTTCTTT	CASSQGWGATEAFF
.	.	TRBV6-6	TRBJ1-2	TGTGCCAGCAGTTACGTAGGGGATGGCTACACCTTC	CASSYVGDGYTF
once	.	TRBV7-2	TRBJ2-6	TGTGCCAGCAGCTTAAGGGATCTAGGGGCCAACGTCCTGACTTTC	CASSLRDLGANVLTF
.	.	TRBV28	TRBJ2-3	TGTGCCAGCAGTTATATCGGGGGGCAGTCAGATACGCAGTATTTT	CASSYIGGQSDTQYF
.	.	TRBV6-5	TRBJ1-3	TGTGCCAGCAGCCCTCATTGGGCAGGAAACACCATATATTTT	CASSPHWAGNTIYF
many	.	TRBV4-3	TRBJ2-7	TGTGCCAGCAGCCAAGATGGCTCCTACGAGCAGTACTTC	CASSQDGSYEQYF
.	.	TRBV11-3	TRBJ1-5	TGTGCCAGCAGCTTGATCGGATTGGTCAATCAACCCCAGCATTTT	CASSLIGLVNQPQHF
.	TRBD1	TRBV20-1	TRBJ2-7	TGCAGTGCTGAGACCGGGACAGGCGAGCCTGGCGAGCAGTACTTC	CSAETGTGEPGEQYF
few	.	TRBV6-5	TRBJ2-4	TGTGCCAGCAGCCGAGGGAGAGCCAAAAACATTCAGTACTTC	CASSRGRAKNIQYF
few	TRBD1	TRBV10-3	TRBJ2-3	TGTGCCAGTGGACAGGGGCCCAGCACAGATACGCAGTATTTT	CASGQGPSTDTQYF
.	TRBD2	TRBV29-1	TRBJ2-5	TGCAGCGTTGCAGGTACTGCGGGGGGCCAAGAGACCCAGTACTTC	CSVAGTAGGQETQYF
few	.	TRBV6-5	TRBJ1-4	TGTGCCAGCAGAAGGGATTCCGAAAAACTGTTTTTT	CASRRDSEKLFF
.	TRBD2	TRBV7-8	TRBJ2-1	TGTGCCAGCAGCTTAACTAGCGGGTACTCCTACAATGAGCAGTTCTTC	CASSLTSGYSYNEQFF
.	.	TRBV20-1	TRBJ2-1	TGCAGTGCTAGAGATGGTCGGAGGGCCATTGAGAATGAGCAGTTCTTC	CSARDGRRAIENEQFF
.	.	TRBV3-1	TRBJ2-1	TGTGCCAGCAGCCAAGTACAGTACGGGGGACGACGAGAGCAGTTCTTC	CASSQVQYGGRREQFF
.	TRBD1	TRBV4-1	TRBJ2-2	TGCGCCAGCAGCCCGTGGACAGGGAACACCGGGGAGCTGTTTTTT	CASSPWTGNTGELFF
.	.	TRBV4-2	TRBJ2-7	TGTGCCAGCAACCCCAGACATCCTCAGTACGAGCAGTACTTC	CASNPRHPQYEQYF
.	.	TRBV7-2	TRBJ2-7	TGTGCCAGCAGCTTAAACTATCCTTCCGAGCAGTACTTC	CASSLNYPSEQYF
.	TRBD1	TRBV12-3/TRBV12-4	TRBJ2-5	TGTGCCAGCAGTTTAAGGGGCACAGGGGAAGAGACCCAGTACTTC	CASSLRGTGEETQYF
.	TRBD2	TRBV20-1	TRBJ2-5	TGCAGTGCTTTCGACCTAGCGGGAGGCCAAGAGACCCAGTACTTC	CSAFDLAGGQETQYF
.	.	TRBV6-5	TRBJ1-2	TGTGCCACCGGTGGACAGTCTAACTATGGCTACACCTTC	CATGGQSNYGYTF
.	.	TRBV28	TRBJ2-3	TGTGCCAGCAGACGGTACCTATACACAGATACGCAGTATTTT	CASRRYLYTDTQYF
.	.	TRBV20-1	TRBJ2-3	TGCAGTGCTCACGGGCCTCAGGGAAACACAGATACGCAGTATTTT	CSAHGPQGNTDTQYF
.	TRBD1	TRBV12-3/TRBV12-4	TRBJ2-5	TGTGCCAGCAGTTCCCCGGGACAGCACTTTGGGCAGTACTTC	CASSSPGQHFGQYF
.	.	TRBV28	TRBJ2-6	TGTGCGGTGCGGTCTCGGGGTAGAGCTGGGGCCAACGTCCTGACTTTC	CAVRSRGRAGANVLTF
.	.	TRBV10-3	TRBJ1-2	TGTGCCATCAGTGAGTCGTTGGGGACGGGATATGGCTACACCTTC	CAISESLGTGYGYTF